This TCR beta chain was documented in a study of T cell clones after liver transplantation. Study-wide findings and caveats: These preliminary findings come from unstandardized post-transplant sampling times.

For this clone: Antigen unknown.

Repertoires were generated with immunoSEQ multiplex PCR, while TCRdb's copy carries only in-frame clones and drops some. The profile shows approximately 100,000 clones, approximately 79% of them singletons. From germline, CDR1 is SGHDT and CDR2 YYEEEE. CDR3 length: 13 residues. V was clipped by 0 bases and J by 3 bases, with 7 bases between them. The chain combines TRBV5-6 with TRBJ2-7; no definite D call. The receptor was isolated from a human patient who received a liver transplant. The graft donor may have given rise to some T cells. The sample here was CD4+ T cells from blood, taken approximately 43 months after liver transplant. The CDR3 sequence: CASSLANSYEQYF. CDR3 nucleotides: TGTGCCAGCAGCTTGGCCAACAGCTACGAGCAGTACTTC. The complete variable domain, with remaining parts taken from reference TRBV5-6 and TRBJ2-7, reads DAGVTQSPTHLIKTRGQQVTLRCSPKSGHDTVSWYQQALGQGPQFIFQYYEEEERQRGNFPDRFSGHQFPNYSSELNVNALLLGDSALYLCASSLANSYEQYFGPGTRLTVT.